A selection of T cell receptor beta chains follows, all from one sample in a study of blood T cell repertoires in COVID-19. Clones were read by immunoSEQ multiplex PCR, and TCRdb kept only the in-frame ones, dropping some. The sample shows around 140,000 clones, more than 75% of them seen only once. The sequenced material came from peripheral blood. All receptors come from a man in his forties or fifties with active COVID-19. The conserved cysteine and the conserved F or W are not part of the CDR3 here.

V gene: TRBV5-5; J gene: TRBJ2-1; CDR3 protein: ASSFGGSSYNEQF
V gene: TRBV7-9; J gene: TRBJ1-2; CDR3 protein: ASSFNRGDGYT
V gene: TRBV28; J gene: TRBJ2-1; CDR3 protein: ASSLTGDEQF
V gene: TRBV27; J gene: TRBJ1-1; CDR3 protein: ASQRTNSLNTEAF
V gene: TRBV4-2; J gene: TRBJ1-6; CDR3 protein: ASSQVGRGDGNSPLH
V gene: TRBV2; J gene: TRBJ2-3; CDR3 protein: ASLSGGAGGDTQY
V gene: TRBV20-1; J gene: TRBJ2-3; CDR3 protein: SASLADTQY
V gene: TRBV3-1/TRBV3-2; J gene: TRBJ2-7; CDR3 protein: ASSYRGAGQYEQY
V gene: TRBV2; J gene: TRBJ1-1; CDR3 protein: ASRDGGGGNTEAF
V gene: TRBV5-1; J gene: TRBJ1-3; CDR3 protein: ASSLGNRAGNTIY
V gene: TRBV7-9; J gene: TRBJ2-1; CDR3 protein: ASSPPLGGRLHLDEQF
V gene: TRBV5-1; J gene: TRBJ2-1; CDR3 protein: ASSGGLAKSFNEQF
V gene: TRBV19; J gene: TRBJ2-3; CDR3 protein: ASSMTRGGGLDTQY
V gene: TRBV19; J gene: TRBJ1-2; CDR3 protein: ASKGQGRYGYT
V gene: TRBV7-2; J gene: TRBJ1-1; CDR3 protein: ASSLRRGQNTEAF
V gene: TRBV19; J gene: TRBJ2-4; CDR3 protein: ASSTTGTGSIIQY
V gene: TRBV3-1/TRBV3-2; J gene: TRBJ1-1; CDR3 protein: ASSPRTGQNTEAF
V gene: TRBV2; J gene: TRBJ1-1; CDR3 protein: ASSRSGTEAF
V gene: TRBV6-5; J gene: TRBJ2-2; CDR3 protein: ASRRTTTGTGELF
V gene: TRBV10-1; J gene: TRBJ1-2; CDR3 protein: ARQTEVYGYT
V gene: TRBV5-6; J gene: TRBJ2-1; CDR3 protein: ASSDGLGRAGGRNEQF
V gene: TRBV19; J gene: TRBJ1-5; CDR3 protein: ASSRQSVSNQPQH
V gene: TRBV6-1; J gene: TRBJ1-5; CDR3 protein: ASSEGQAGNQPQH
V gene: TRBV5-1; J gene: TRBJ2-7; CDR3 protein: ASSLEGQGIEQY
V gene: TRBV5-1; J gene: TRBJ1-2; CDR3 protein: ASSLDVTGTEGYT
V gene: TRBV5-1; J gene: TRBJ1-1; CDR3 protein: ASSWGDRNTEAF
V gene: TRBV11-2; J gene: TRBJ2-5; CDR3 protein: ASSLAGRVPQETQY
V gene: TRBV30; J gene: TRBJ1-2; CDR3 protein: AWSVTGGGYGYT
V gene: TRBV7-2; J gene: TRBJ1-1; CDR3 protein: ASSLWTGGNTEAF
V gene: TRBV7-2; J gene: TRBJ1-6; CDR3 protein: ASGPGAYNSPLH
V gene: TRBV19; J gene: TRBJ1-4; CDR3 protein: ASSIDVGGSTPSNEKLF